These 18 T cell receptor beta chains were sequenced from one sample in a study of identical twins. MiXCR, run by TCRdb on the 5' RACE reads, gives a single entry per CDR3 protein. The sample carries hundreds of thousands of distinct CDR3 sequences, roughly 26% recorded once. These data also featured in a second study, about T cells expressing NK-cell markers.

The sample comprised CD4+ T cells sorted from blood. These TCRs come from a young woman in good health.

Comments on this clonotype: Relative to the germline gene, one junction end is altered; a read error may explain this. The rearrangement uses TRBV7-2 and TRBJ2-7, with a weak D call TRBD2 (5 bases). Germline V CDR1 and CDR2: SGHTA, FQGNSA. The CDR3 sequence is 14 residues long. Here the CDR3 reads CASSLAGWRGPEFF. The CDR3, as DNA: TGTGCCAGCAGCTTAGCGGGGTGGAGAGGGCCGGAATTCTTC.

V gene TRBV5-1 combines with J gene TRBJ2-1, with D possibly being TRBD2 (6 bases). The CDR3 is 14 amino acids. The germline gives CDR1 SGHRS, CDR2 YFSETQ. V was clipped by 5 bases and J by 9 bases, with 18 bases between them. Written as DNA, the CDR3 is TGCGCCAGCAGTCAGGGACTCGAGTCTGGTGAGCAGTTCTTC. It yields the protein CASSQGLESGEQFF.

CDR3 sequence reads: CASSKLGIEGTEKETQYF. CDR3 DNA: TGTGCCAGCAGCAAGCTAGGGATCGAAGGGACAGAGAAAGAGACCCAGTACTTC. The chain is built from TRBV21-1 and TRBJ2-5; the table's D call of TRBD1 was not tested on the DNA. TRBV21-1 is designated a pseudogene. CDR3 length equals 18 residues.

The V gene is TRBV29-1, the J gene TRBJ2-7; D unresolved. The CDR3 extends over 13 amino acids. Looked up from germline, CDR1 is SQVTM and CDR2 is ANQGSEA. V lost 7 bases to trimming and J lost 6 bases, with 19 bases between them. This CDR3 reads CSARSNPKSEQYF. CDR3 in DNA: TGCAGCGCCCGTTCTAATCCAAAAAGCGAGCAGTACTTC.

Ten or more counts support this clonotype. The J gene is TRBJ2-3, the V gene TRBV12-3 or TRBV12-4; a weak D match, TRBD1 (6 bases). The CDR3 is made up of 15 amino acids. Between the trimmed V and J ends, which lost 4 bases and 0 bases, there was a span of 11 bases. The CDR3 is CASSSLDRSTDTQYF. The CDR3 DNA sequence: TGTGCCAGCAGTTCCCTGGACAGAAGCACAGATACGCAGTATTTT.

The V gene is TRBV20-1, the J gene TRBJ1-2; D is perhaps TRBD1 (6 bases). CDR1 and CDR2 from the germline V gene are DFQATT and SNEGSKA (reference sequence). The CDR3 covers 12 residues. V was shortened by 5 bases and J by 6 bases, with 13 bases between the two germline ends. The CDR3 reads CSAPRRGDGYTF. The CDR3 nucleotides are TGCAGTGCTCCCCGCAGGGGTGATGGCTACACCTTC.

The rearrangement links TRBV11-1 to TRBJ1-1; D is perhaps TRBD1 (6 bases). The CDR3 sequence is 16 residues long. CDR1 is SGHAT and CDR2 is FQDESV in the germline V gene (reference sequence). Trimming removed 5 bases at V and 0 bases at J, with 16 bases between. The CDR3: CASSRGGNSMNTEAFF. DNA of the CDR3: TGTGCCAGCAGCAGGGGGGGAAATTCGATGAACACTGAAGCTTTCTTT.

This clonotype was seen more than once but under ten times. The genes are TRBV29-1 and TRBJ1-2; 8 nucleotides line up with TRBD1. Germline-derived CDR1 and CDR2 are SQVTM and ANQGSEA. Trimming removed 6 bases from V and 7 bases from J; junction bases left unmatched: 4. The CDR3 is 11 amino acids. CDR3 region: CSVKGTGGYTF. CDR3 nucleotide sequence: TGCAGCGTGAAGGGGACAGGTGGCTACACCTTC.

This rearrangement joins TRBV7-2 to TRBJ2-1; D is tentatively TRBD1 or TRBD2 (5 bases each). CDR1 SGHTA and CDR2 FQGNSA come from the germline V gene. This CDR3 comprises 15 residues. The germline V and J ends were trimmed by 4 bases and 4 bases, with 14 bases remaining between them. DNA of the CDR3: TGTGCCAGCAGCTCCCGGGACGGAGAATACAATGAGCAGTTCTTC. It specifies CASSSRDGEYNEQFF.

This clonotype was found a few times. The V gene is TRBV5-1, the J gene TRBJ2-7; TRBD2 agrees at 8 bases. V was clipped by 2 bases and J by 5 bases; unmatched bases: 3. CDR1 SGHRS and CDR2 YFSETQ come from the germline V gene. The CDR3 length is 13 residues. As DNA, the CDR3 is TGCGCCAGCAGCTTCCTAGCGGGCAACGAGCAGTACTTC. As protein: CASSFLAGNEQYF.

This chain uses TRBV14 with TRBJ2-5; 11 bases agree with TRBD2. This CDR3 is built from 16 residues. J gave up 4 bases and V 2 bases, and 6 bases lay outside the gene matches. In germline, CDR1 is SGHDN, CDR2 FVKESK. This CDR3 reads CASSQFQTSGAETQYF. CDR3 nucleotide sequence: TGTGCCAGCAGCCAATTCCAGACTAGCGGGGCAGAGACCCAGTACTTC.

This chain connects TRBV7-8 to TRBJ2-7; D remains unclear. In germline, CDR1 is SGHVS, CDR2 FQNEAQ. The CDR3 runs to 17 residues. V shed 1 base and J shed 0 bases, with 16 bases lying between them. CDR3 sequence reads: CASSLDPRSAHSYEQYF. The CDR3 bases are TGTGCCAGCAGCTTAGACCCAAGGAGCGCACACTCCTACGAGCAGTACTTC.

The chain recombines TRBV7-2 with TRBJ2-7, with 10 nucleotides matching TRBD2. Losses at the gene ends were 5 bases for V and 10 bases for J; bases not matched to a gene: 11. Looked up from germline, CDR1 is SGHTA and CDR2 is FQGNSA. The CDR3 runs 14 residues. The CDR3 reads CASSMLAGDSFQYF. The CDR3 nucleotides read TGTGCCAGCAGCATGCTAGCGGGGGACAGTTTTCAGTACTTC.

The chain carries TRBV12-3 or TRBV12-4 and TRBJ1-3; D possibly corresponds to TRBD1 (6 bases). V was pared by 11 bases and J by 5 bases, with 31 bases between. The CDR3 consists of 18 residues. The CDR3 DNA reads TGTGCCGGACTCAATGGTGGCAGGGGCGCGGCGTCCCGAAACACCATATATTTT. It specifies CAGLNGGRGAASRNTIYF.

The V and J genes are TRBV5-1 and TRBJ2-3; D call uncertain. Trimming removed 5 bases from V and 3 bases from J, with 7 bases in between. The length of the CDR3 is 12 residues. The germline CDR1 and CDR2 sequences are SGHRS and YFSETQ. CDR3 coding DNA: TGCGCCAGCAGAGAGTTGACAGATACGCAGTATTTT. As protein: CASRELTDTQYF.

CDR3 loop: CASTIGAGGPKFF. As DNA, the CDR3 is TGTGCCAGCACCATAGGAGCGGGAGGGCCAAAGTTCTTC. The chain has TRBV7-9 and TRBJ2-1, with 10 positions matching TRBD2. CDR1 is SEHNR, CDR2 FQNEAQ, per germline (reference sequence). This CDR3 has 13 residues. The V gene end was trimmed by 7 bases and the J gene end by 14 bases; junction bases not matched to a gene: 11.

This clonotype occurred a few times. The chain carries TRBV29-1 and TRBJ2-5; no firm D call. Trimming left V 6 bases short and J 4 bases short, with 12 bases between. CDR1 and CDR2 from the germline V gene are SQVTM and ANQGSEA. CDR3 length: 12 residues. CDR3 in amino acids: CSVLPPAETQYF. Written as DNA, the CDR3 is TGCAGCGTACTTCCGCCTGCAGAGACCCAGTACTTC.

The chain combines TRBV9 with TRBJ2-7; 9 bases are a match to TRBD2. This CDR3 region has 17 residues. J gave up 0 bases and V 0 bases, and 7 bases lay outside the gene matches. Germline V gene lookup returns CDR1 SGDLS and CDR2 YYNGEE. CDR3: CASSVGLAGSSSYEQYF. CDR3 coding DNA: TGTGCCAGCAGCGTAGGTCTAGCGGGAAGCAGCTCCTACGAGCAGTACTTC.